Sequencing of this TCR beta chain was carried out in a study of T cells in localized non-small cell lung cancer. Trimming removed 2 bases from V and 10 bases from J, with 15 bases in between. The germline CDR1 and CDR2 sequences are SNHLY and FYNNEI. The CDR3 has 15 residues. Whole-study results and caveats: Elevated circulating T cell density in blood was associated with longer overall survival. Researchers found a median around 50 of the top 100 tumor clones in adjacent lung. The study found T cell clonality highest in uninvolved adjacent lung, above tumor.

A note on this clone: Its antigen is unknown.

The protocol was immunoSEQ multiplex PCR, while the TCRdb copy is restricted to in-frame clones and leaves out a portion. The table lists 31,000 or so clones, around 90% of them singletons, with around 4.2% in the top ten. The source was peripheral blood mononuclear cells, collected before any cancer treatment. The sequence was collected from a woman aged 35-70 years with stage III lung adenocarcinoma. The J gene is TRBJ1-6, the V gene TRBV2, with a weak D call TRBD1 (5 bases). The CDR3: CASSENAGPTSPLHF. The DNA for the CDR3 is TGTGCCAGCAGTGAAAACGCAGGGCCTACCTCACCCCTCCACTTT.